This note documents a single TCR beta chain sequence. No antigen is known for it. This entry belongs to a study of graft-versus-host responses after intestinal transplantation. Study details: Multivisceral, liver-intestinal, or isolated intestinal transplants were performed in recipients. Anti-thymocyte globulin was used for induction in all recipients, who then took tacrolimus and steroids for approximately 3 years.

Trimming removed 2 bases from V and 6 bases from J, with 8 bases in between. Germline lookup yields CDR1 SGHTA and CDR2 FQGNSA. This CDR3 contains 12 residues. Regarding the study as a whole: Association was observed between peak circulating GvH clone levels and early post-transplant HvG declines. Detected in recipient marrow were GvH clones, some of which were first observed in ileum or blood.

TCRdb's table, derived via immunoSEQ multiplex PCR, lists solely in-frame clones and lacks some. The sample holds 30,000 to 40,000 clones, roughly four fifths seen once. This chain uses TRBV7-2 with TRBJ2-7, with D uncertain. Sequencing was performed on PBMCs, taken roughly 34 months after transplant. The sequence was obtained from a human patient who received an intestinal transplant, so some T cells may come from the graft donor. For the CDR3, the DNA is TGTGCCAGCAGCTTAACAGCTACCGAGCAGTACTTC. This translates into CASSLTATEQYF. The variable domain in full, completed from reference TRBV7-2 and TRBJ2-7, reads GAGVSQSPSNKVTEKGKDVELRCDPISGHTALYWYRQSLGQGLEFLIYFQGNSAPDKSGLPSDRFSAERTGGSVSTLTIQRTQQEDSAVYLCASSLTATEQYFGPGTRLTVT.